What follows is one T cell receptor beta chain and its context. This clonotype is assessed as large (0.1 to 1%). No cognate antigen has been identified for it. Per-nucleotide qualities are absent, and no much larger clonotype sits a single base away. This sample was taken from a study of MAIT cells during Salmonella Paratyphi A infection (dated by TCRdb to the late 2010s). Concerning the study at large: A single dose of 1-5x10^3 CFU of S. Paratyphi A strain NVGH308 was swallowed by adult volunteers aged 18 to 60. Ciprofloxacin 500 mg twice daily for 14 days, starting at diagnosis, was given to diagnosed volunteers.

Taken from the germline V gene (reference sequence), the CDR1 and CDR2 loops are GTSNPN and SVGIG. Clipping removes 0 bases from V and 3 bases from J, with 4 as the unmatched junction base count. Spanning cysteine to phenylalanine, the CDR3 consists of 15 amino acids. This entry keeps only the CDR3 DNA: 45 bases, framed from base 1. The sample's time point, from its label and the paper: before S. Paratyphi A challenge (baseline). MAIT cells, defined as Valpha7.2+ CD161+ T cells, were identified and sorted by flow cytometry. Over time, circulating MAIT cell TCRbeta repertoires were profiled in five to seven volunteers who came down with enteric fever following controlled oral challenge with live Salmonella Paratyphi A. Each diagnosed volunteer contributed MAIT cell samples at pre-infection, mid-infection and post-infection timepoints. Enteric fever was diagnosed on the basis of Paratyphi A bacteremia and/or persistent fever above 38 degrees C lasting more than 12 hours. Challenged volunteers were diagnosed with infection between day 4 and day 7 after challenge. Between 5,000 and 10,000 MAIT cells per sample were sorted directly into RNAqueous-Micro lysis buffer for RNA extraction. Lymphoprep gradient centrifugation was used to isolate peripheral blood mononuclear cells from both the blood samples and the leukocyte cones. Sorting was done on either a BD FACSAria Fusion or a BD FACSAria III sorter.

Libraries came from 5' RACE. TCRbeta was amplified in two rounds of PCR using Phusion High-Fidelity polymerase, and the primers added sample-specific barcodes. TCRbeta libraries were generated by template-switch cDNA synthesis with SMARTScribe reverse transcriptase and a TRBC-specific primer. After barcoding, samples were pooled and then prepared using the NEBNext Ultra DNA Library Prep Kit for Illumina. Sequencing of libraries was performed on an Illumina MiSeq with the MiSeq reagent kit v2, 300 cycles. The study's own analysis went as follows. Reads were demultiplexed by barcode with Jemultiplexer and aligned with MiTCR using default parameters. VDJtools filtered out non-functional sequences; clonotypes were defined by amino acid sequence, with frequencies based on assigned sequence reads. The clonal space homeostasis analysis grouped clonotypes by frequency into over-represented (0.05-1), large, medium and small bins. Through fastp at Q25 and MiXCR, TCRdb rebuilt clones from the public reads, retaining in-frame beta chains. Records with the same CDR3 protein are collapsed into one entry carrying the most frequent genes and DNA. TCRdb, not the original authors, processed these V and J calls. This sample has nearly 600 distinct CDR3 sequences in its table, and around 40% of those were observed once. The ten most abundant clones make up 35% to 60% of the sample.

Paper-wide results and their limitations: MAIT TRBV usage was oligoclonal, favouring TRBV20 and TRBV6, and appeared unchanged by infection. Although the availability of volunteer samples limited sample sizes, the sizes were judged adequate for detecting differences between groups. Diagnosed volunteers showed more expansion or contraction among top five MAIT clonotypes than healthy controls (approximately 0.53 versus 0.13), suggesting infection-driven repertoire reshaping. Space occupied by over-represented MAIT clonotypes fell significantly from baseline to mid-infection (roughly 0.18 to 0.092), with no significant post-infection difference.

Here the chain combines TRBV30 and TRBJ2-2, with 7 junctional bases fitting TRBD1. The TCR comes from a person between 18 and 75 years old who was deliberately infected with Salmonella Paratyphi A in a paratyphoid fever challenge study. Here the sequenced sample was MAIT cells from blood, taken at the first sampling point of the challenge study. At the DNA level, the sequence is TGTGCCTGGAGTGTACCTGGGACAGACACCGGGGAGCTGTTTTTT. Translated, it reads CAWSVPGTDTGELFF.